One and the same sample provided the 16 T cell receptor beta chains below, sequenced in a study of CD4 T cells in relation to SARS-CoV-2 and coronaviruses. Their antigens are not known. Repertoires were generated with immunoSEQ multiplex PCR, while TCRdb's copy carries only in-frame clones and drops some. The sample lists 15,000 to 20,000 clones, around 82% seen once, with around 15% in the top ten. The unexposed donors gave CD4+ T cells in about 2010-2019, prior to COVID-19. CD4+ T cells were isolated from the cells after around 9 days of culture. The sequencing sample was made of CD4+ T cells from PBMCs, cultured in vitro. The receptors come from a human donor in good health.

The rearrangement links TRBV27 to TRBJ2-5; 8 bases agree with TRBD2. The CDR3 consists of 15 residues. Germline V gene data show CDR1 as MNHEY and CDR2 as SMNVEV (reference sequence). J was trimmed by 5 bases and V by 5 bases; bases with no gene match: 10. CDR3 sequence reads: CASSTLGGTRETQYF. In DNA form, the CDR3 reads TGTGCCAGCAGTACCCTCGGCGGGACTAGGGAGACCCAGTACTTC.

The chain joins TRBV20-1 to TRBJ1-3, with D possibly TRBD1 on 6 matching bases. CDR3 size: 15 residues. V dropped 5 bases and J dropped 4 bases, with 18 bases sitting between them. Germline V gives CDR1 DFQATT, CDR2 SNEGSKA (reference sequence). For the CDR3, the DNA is TGCAGTGCTGGTGGGGGGCCCAAGAACGGAAACACCATATATTTT. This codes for CSAGGGPKNGNTIYF.

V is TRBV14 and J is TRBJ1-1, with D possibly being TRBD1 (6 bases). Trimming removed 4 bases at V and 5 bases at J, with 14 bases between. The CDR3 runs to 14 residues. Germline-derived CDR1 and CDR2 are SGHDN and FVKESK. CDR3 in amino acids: CASSPLGGWTEAFF. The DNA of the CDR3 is TGTGCCAGCAGCCCCCTAGGGGGGTGGACTGAAGCTTTCTTT.

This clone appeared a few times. CDR3 coding DNA: TGTGCCTGGACTTTGGGCAGCCTCTCTGGAAACACCATATATTTT. Its protein product is CAWTLGSLSGNTIYF. The gene calls are TRBV30 and TRBJ1-3; D is undetermined. Trimming stripped 4 bases from V and 0 bases from J, with 13 bases between. This CDR3 has 15 residues. The germline gives CDR1 GTSNPN, CDR2 SVGIG (reference sequence). Filled out from reference TRBV30 and TRBJ1-3, the complete variable domain reads SQTIHQWPATLVQPVGSPLSLECTVEGTSNPNLYWYRQAAGRGLQLLFYSVGIGQISSEVPQNLSASRPQDRQFILSSKKLLLSDSGFYLCAWTLGSLSGNTIYFGEGSWLTVV.

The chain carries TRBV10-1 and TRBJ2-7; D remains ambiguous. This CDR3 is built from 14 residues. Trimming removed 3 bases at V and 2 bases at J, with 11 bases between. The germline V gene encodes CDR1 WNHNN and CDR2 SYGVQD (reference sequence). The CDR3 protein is CASSESLFPYEQYF. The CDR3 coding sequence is TGCGCCAGCAGTGAAAGTCTATTCCCCTACGAGCAGTACTTC.

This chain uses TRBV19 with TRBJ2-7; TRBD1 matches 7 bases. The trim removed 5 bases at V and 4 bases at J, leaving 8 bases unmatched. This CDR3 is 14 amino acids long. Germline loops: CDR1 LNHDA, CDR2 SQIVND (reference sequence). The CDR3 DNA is TGTGCCAGTAGTTCCCGGACAGGAAAGTACGAGCAGTACTTC. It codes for CASSSRTGKYEQYF. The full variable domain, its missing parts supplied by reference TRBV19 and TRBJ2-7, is DGGITQSPKYLFRKEGQNVTLSCEQNLNHDAMYWYRQDPGQGLRLIYYSQIVNDFQKGDIAEGYSVSREKKESFPLTVTSAQKNPTAFYLCASSSRTGKYEQYFGPGTRLTVT.

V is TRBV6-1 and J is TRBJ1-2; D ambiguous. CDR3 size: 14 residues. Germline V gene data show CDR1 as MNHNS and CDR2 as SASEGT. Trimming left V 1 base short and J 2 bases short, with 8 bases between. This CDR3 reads CASSEGGRNYGYTF. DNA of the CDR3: TGTGCCAGCAGTGAAGGGGGTCGAAACTATGGCTACACCTTC.

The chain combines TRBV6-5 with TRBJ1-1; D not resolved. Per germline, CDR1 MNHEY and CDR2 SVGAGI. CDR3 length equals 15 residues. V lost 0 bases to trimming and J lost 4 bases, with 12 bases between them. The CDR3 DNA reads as TGTGCCAGCAGTTACTCGGGTGAGATGCGCACTGAAGCTTTCTTT. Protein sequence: CASSYSGEMRTEAFF.

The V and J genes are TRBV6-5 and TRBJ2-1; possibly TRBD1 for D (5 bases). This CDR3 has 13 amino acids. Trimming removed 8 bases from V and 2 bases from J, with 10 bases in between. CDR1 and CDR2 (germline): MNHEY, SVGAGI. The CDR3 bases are TGTGCCAGCTCCGCGACAGCCTACAATGAGCAGTTCTTC. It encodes CASSATAYNEQFF.

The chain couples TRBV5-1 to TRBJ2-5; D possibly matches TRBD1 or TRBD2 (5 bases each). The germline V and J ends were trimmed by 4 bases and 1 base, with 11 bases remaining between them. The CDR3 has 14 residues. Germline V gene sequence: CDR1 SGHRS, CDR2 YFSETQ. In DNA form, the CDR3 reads TGCGCCAGCAGCCTCAGTGGGACCCAAGAGACCCAGTACTTC. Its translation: CASSLSGTQETQYF. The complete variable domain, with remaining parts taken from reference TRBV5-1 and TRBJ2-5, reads KAGVTQTPRYLIKTRGQQVTLSCSPISGHRSVSWYQQTPGQGLQFLFEYFSETQRNKGNFPGRFSGRQFSNSRSEMNVSTLELGDSALYLCASSLSGTQETQYFGPGTRLLVL.

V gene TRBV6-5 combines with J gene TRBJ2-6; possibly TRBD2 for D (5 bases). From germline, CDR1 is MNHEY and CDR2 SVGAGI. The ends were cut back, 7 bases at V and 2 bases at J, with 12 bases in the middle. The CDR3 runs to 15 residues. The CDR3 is CASKFEGAGANVLTF. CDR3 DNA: TGTGCCAGCAAATTCGAGGGCGCTGGGGCCAACGTCCTGACTTTC.

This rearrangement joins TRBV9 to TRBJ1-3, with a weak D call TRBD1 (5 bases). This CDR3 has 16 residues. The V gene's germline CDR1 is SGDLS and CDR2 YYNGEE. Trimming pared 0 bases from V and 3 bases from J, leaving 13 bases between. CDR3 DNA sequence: TGTGCCAGCAGCGTAGTTCCGGGGGACCTTGGAAACACCATATATTTT. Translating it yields CASSVVPGDLGNTIYF.

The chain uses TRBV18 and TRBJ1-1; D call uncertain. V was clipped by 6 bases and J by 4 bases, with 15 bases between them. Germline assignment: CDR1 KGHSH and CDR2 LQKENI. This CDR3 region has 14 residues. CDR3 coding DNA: TGTGCCAGCTCGCCGGCAGCGGGAGCCACTGAAGCTTTCTTT. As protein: CASSPAAGATEAFF.

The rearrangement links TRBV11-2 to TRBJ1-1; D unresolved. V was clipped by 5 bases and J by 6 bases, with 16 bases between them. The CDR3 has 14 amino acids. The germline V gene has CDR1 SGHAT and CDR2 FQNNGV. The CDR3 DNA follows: TGTGCCAGCAGCGAGGACGGTCAAACCGCTGAAGCTTTCTTT. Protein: CASSEDGQTAEAFF.

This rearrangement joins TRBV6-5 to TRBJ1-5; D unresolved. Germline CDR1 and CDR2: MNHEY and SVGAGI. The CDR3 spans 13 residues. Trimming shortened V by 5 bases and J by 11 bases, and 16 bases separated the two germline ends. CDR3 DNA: TGTGCCAGCAGTCCTGGGCCTCCTTGGGCCCAGCATTTT. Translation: CASSPGPPWAQHF.

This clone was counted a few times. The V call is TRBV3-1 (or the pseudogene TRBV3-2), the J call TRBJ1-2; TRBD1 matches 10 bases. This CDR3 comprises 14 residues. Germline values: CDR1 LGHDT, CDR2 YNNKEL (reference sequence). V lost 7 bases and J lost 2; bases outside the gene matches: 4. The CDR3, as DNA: TGTGCCAGCACCCAGACAGGGGGCAACTATGGCTACACCTTC. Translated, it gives CASTQTGGNYGYTF.